These 2 T cell receptor beta chains were sequenced from one sample in a study of shared clonotypes between healthy human individuals. TCRdb keeps only in-frame clones here, not all; method: immunoSEQ multiplex PCR. Here the sample spans 800,000 to 950,000 clones, about 97% being singletons. Naive CD8 cells, CD45RO-negative and positively selected for CCR7, excluded terminally differentiated effector memory CD45RA+ cells. The source material was naive CD8+ T cells sorted from blood. These receptors were obtained from a young man in good health.

The rearrangement links TRBV11-2 to TRBJ2-3; 12 nucleotides match TRBD2. CDR1 and CDR2 (germline): SGHAT, FQNNGV. V dropped 5 bases and J dropped 3; count of bases not matched to a gene: 6. This CDR3 region has 16 residues. In nucleotides, the CDR3 is TGTGCCAGCAGCCCTTTCGGGACTAGCGGGACAGATACGCAGTATTTT. Its translation is CASSPFGTSGTDTQYF. Combining the CDR3 with reference TRBV11-2 and TRBJ2-3 gives the whole variable domain EAGVAQSPRYKIIEKRQSVAFWCNPISGHATLYWYQQILGQGPKLLIQFQNNGVVDDSQLPKDRFSAERLKGVDSTLKIQPAKLEDSAVYLCASSPFGTSGTDTQYFGPGTRLTVL.

This sequence joins TRBV15 and TRBJ2-1; D unclear. The CDR3 totals 14 residues. V was pared by 0 bases and J by 7 bases, with 10 bases between. The germline CDR1 and CDR2 sequences are LNHNV and YYDKDF (reference sequence). The CDR3 DNA is TGTGCCACCAGCAGAGAGGCCCTGTATAATGAGCAGTTCTTC. Amino acids: CATSREALYNEQFF.